This paragraph covers one T cell receptor (beta chain) sequence. Its target is not known. MiXCR, run by TCRdb on the 5' RACE reads, gives a single entry per CDR3 protein. The data contain about 220,000 distinct CDR3 sequences, roughly 6.2% of them seen just once; the ten biggest clones take up 0.85% to 1.2%. The data are from a study of T cells after yellow fever vaccination. This CDR3 is built from 15 residues. CDR1 SEHNR and CDR2 FQNEAQ come from the germline V gene (reference sequence). V dropped 5 bases and J dropped 5 bases, with 15 bases sitting between them. Study-level findings and limits: Secondary responses were weaker yet peaked faster, day 5 versus 15.

V gene TRBV7-9 combines with J gene TRBJ1-4, with D maybe TRBD1 (5 bases). The sequenced sample was CD4+ T cells sorted from PBMCs, obtained on the day of the yellow fever booster vaccination. The source is a man aged 25 to 40 who received the YFV17D yellow fever vaccine. Here the CDR3 DNA reads TGTGCCAGCAGCGTCGATCGGGGCAAGAATGAAAAACTGTTTTTT. It encodes CASSVDRGKNEKLFF.